The 31 T cell receptor beta chains given below trace back to one sample, sequenced in a study of blood T cell repertoires in COVID-19. Sequenced by immunoSEQ multiplex PCR; TCRdb stores in-frame clones only, minus some. The sample records 310,000 or so clones, approximately 88% being singletons. The source material was PBMCs or T cells enriched from blood (not recorded which). The receptors were sampled from a woman aged 18-35 years who had recovered from COVID-19.

The chain employs TRBV29-1 and TRBJ1-3; TRBD1 might be the D (5 bases). The ends were cut back, 2 bases at V and 1 base at J, with 9 bases in the middle. The CDR3 consists of 14 residues. Germline CDR1 and CDR2: SQVTM and ANQGSEA. This CDR3 reads CSVEWRGSGNTIYF. The CDR3 nucleotides read TGCAGCGTTGAATGGCGGGGGTCTGGAAACACCATATATTTT.

This chain links TRBV7-8 with TRBJ1-1; D uncertain. Germline V gene sequence: CDR1 SGHVS, CDR2 FQNEAQ. The CDR3 extends over 15 amino acids. V dropped 6 bases and J dropped 6 bases, with 20 bases sitting between them. The CDR3 DNA is TGTGCCAGCAGACCACCCGGGAGGGAGGGCCCTGAAGCTTTCTTT. As protein: CASRPPGREGPEAFF.

CDR3 DNA: TGTGCCAGCAGCTCTAGACTAGCGCCTAACACCGGGGAGCTGTTTTTT. Its protein product is CASSSRLAPNTGELFF. V is TRBV7-3 and J is TRBJ2-2, with 8 nucleotides matching TRBD2. The CDR3 is 16 residues long. V was clipped by 4 bases and J by 2 bases; unmatched bases: 6. The V gene's germline CDR1 is SGHTA and CDR2 FQGTGA.

The V call is TRBV7-2, the J call TRBJ2-7; 8 bases fit TRBD2. Germline CDR1 and CDR2: SGHTA and FQGNSA. This CDR3 region has 12 residues. The CDR3 here is CASSLGAGALRV. The CDR3 DNA sequence: TGTGCCAGCAGCTTAGGAGCGGGGGCCTTACGGGTC.

This clone was seen more than once but under ten times. CDR3 region: CASSLESLAQAGELFF. DNA for the CDR3: TGTGCCAGCAGCTTGGAATCTCTAGCCCAGGCCGGGGAGCTGTTTTTT. The chain carries TRBV5-6 and TRBJ2-2; D might be TRBD2 (5 bases). The ends were cut back, 0 bases at V and 6 bases at J, with 15 bases in the middle. Germline V gene data show CDR1 as SGHDT and CDR2 as YYEEEE. The CDR3 length is 16 residues.

CDR3 in DNA: TGTGCCAGCAGCCCAACCACTGCGGGGGCCCTCGGTGAGCAGTTCTTC. It translates to CASSPTTAGALGEQFF. The chain combines TRBV7-3 with TRBJ2-1, with D tentatively TRBD2 (7 bases). V was pared by 5 bases and J by 9 bases, with 23 bases between. The CDR3 totals 16 residues. Germline V lookup: CDR1 SGHTA, CDR2 FQGTGA.

The chain carries TRBV19 and TRBJ2-2; 10 bases map to TRBD1. The CDR3 consists of 16 residues. Per germline, CDR1 LNHDA and CDR2 SQIVND (reference sequence). Germline trimming cut 6 bases from V and 5 bases from J; bases unmatched to any gene: 9. The CDR3 spells CASRLRQGARTGELFF. Here the CDR3 DNA reads TGTGCCAGTAGGTTAAGACAGGGGGCTAGGACCGGGGAGCTGTTTTTT.

The chain recombines TRBV5-6 with TRBJ1-5, with TRBD1 matching 8 bases. V shed 0 bases and J 4 bases; nucleotides not matched to a gene: 3. The CDR3 spans 15 residues. CDR1 SGHDT and CDR2 YYEEEE come from the germline V gene. The CDR3 loop is CASSLGQGMNQPQHF. CDR3 bases: TGTGCCAGCAGCTTGGGACAGGGGATGAATCAGCCCCAGCATTTT. Full variable domain (remainder filled in from reference TRBV5-6 and TRBJ1-5): DAGVTQSPTHLIKTRGQQVTLRCSPKSGHDTVSWYQQALGQGPQFIFQYYEEEERQRGNFPDRFSGHQFPNYSSELNVNALLLGDSALYLCASSLGQGMNQPQHFGDGTRLSIL.

The chain links TRBV28 to TRBJ1-2, with TRBD1 identical over 10 bases. The V gene end was trimmed by 6 bases and the J gene end by 8 bases; junction bases not matched to a gene: 12. Germline V gene data show CDR1 as MDHEN and CDR2 as SYDVKM. The CDR3 runs 15 residues. This chain's CDR3 is CASSSGAGQGGGYTF. CDR3 nucleotides: TGTGCCAGCAGCTCCGGGGCAGGACAGGGGGGAGGCTACACCTTC.

The V gene is TRBV30, the J gene TRBJ2-1, with TRBD1 matching 7 bases. Per germline, CDR1 GTSNPN and CDR2 SVGIG (reference sequence). V shed 5 bases, J shed 1 base, and the junction held 5 bases outside the gene matches. The CDR3 runs 14 residues. The CDR3 DNA is TGTGCCTGGGGGACAGCGACGTCCTACAATGAGCAGTTCTTC. This sequence encodes CAWGTATSYNEQFF.

V usage is TRBV28 and J usage is TRBJ2-7, with a weak D call TRBD2 (5 bases). The germline gives CDR1 MDHEN, CDR2 SYDVKM. The CDR3 is 14 residues long. The germline V and J ends were trimmed by 2 bases and 3 bases, with 11 bases remaining between them. The CDR3 DNA is TGTGCCAGCAGTTTAAGGACTTTCAACTACGAGCAGTACTTC. Translated: CASSLRTFNYEQYF.

This chain connects TRBV4-1 to TRBJ1-2; D is perhaps TRBD1 (6 bases). The germline gives CDR1 MGHRA, CDR2 YSYEKL. V lost 0 bases and J lost 8, with 13 bases in between. This CDR3 has 14 residues. Here the CDR3 reads CASSQEGGAHGYTF. CDR3 nucleotides: TGCGCCAGCAGCCAAGAAGGGGGGGCTCACGGCTACACCTTC.

The rearrangement joins TRBV19 to TRBJ1-3; D ambiguous. Per germline, CDR1 LNHDA and CDR2 SQIVND (reference sequence). Trimming took off 5 bases at V and 0 bases at J, with 11 bases between the two ends. CDR3 size: 15 residues. The CDR3 coding sequence is TGTGCCAGTAGTCAACCAGTAAACTCTGGAAACACCATATATTTT. Translated, it gives CASSQPVNSGNTIYF.

The chain employs TRBV9 and TRBJ2-7; 9 nucleotides match TRBD1. CDR1 and CDR2 (germline): SGDLS, YYNGEE. V was pared by 4 bases and J by 4 bases, with 3 bases of the junction left unmatched. The CDR3 covers 13 residues. The DNA for the CDR3 is TGTGCCAGCAGCCCCGGGACAGGGTACGAGCAGTACTTC. This gives the protein CASSPGTGYEQYF.

The rearrangement uses TRBV3-1 (or the pseudogene TRBV3-2) and TRBJ1-2, with D possibly TRBD1 on 5 matching bases. Between the trimmed V and J ends, which lost 2 bases and 7 bases, there was a span of 11 bases. Germline V CDR1 and CDR2: LGHDT, YNNKEL (reference sequence). This CDR3 has 13 amino acids. CDR3 sequence: CASSQQGLGGYTF. Written as DNA, the CDR3 is TGTGCCAGCAGCCAACAGGGTCTGGGTGGCTACACCTTC.

V is TRBV19 and J is TRBJ2-7, with 8 bases fitting TRBD2. CDR1 is LNHDA and CDR2 is SQIVND in the germline V gene (reference sequence). CDR3 length: 17 amino acids. Trimming at V came to 5 bases and at J to 0 bases, leaving 12 bases not matched to a gene. CDR3 sequence reads: CASSPYGGSGSSYEQYF. DNA of the CDR3: TGTGCCAGTAGTCCCTACGGGGGAAGCGGGAGCTCCTACGAGCAGTACTTC.

This clone has a single count. The V and J genes are TRBV27 and TRBJ2-1; 10 positions agree with TRBD2. The V gene end was trimmed by 2 bases and the J gene end by 5 bases; junction bases not matched to a gene: 3. Germline V gene lookup returns CDR1 MNHEY and CDR2 SMNVEV (reference sequence). The CDR3 extends over 15 amino acids. CDR3 sequence reads: CASSLPSGGNNEQFF. CDR3 in DNA: TGTGCCAGCAGTTTACCTAGCGGGGGAAACAATGAGCAGTTCTTC.

The chain is built from TRBV15 and TRBJ2-1; TRBD2 might be the D (7 bases). This CDR3 has 18 amino acids. Deletions cut 0 bases from V and 3 bases from J, with 18 bases between. Germline CDR1 is LNHNV and CDR2 is YYDKDF (reference sequence). For the CDR3, the DNA is TGTGCCACCAGCAGAGAGTCGGGGGCCGGGACTAACTACAATGAGCAGTTCTTC. Its translation is CATSRESGAGTNYNEQFF.

The DNA for the CDR3 is TGTGCCAGCAGTGAACAGGGGGCCAGGAACACTGAAGCTTTCTTT. This gives the protein CASSEQGARNTEAFF. The chain couples TRBV6-4 to TRBJ1-1; 9 bases line up with TRBD1. Germline values: CDR1 MRHNA, CDR2 SNTAGT. This CDR3 comprises 15 residues. J lost 1 base, V lost 3 bases, and 3 bases had no gene match.

This clone appeared once. V gene TRBV7-2 combines with J gene TRBJ2-5; 10 bases are shared with TRBD2. The trim removed 1 base at V and 5 bases at J, leaving 7 bases unmatched. Germline V gene data show CDR1 as SGHTA and CDR2 as FQGNSA. The CDR3 runs 16 residues. For the CDR3, the DNA is TGTGCCAGCAGCTTAGGAGCGGGGGGGCCTTCGGAGACCCAGTACTTC. It yields the protein CASSLGAGGPSETQYF.

The rearrangement uses TRBV19 and TRBJ2-1; TRBD2 is a possible D gene (6 bases). The CDR3 has 16 amino acids. The germline gives CDR1 LNHDA, CDR2 SQIVND (reference sequence). With 5 bases removed from V and 0 bases from J, the gap between germline ends came to 14 bases. The CDR3 sequence: CASSELGGSSYNEQFF. CDR3 nucleotides: TGTGCCAGTAGTGAGCTGGGGGGTAGCTCCTACAATGAGCAGTTCTTC. The full variable domain, completed using reference TRBV19 and TRBJ2-1, is DGGITQSPKYLFRKEGQNVTLSCEQNLNHDAMYWYRQDPGQGLRLIYYSQIVNDFQKGDIAEGYSVSREKKESFPLTVTSAQKNPTAFYLCASSELGGSSYNEQFFGPGTRLTVL.

This CDR3 reads CASRGTDLNTEAFF. In DNA form, the CDR3 reads TGTGCCAGCAGGGGGACAGACCTGAACACTGAAGCTTTCTTT. V usage is TRBV28 and J usage is TRBJ1-1, with TRBD1 matching 7 bases. This CDR3 region has 14 residues. The trim removed 6 bases at V and 0 bases at J, leaving 4 bases unmatched. Germline CDR1 reads MDHEN; CDR2 reads SYDVKM.

The chain couples TRBV4-3 to TRBJ2-1; weak D call: TRBD2 (6 bases). V lost 0 bases to trimming and J lost 9 bases, with 12 bases between them. Germline lookup yields CDR1 LGHNA and CDR2 YSLEER. The CDR3 has 14 residues. CDR3 DNA sequence: TGCGCCAGCAGCCAAGACACTAGCCGGGGTGAGCAGTTCTTC. Translating it yields CASSQDTSRGEQFF.

V and J are TRBV6-2 or TRBV6-3 and TRBJ1-2; 7 bases agree with TRBD1. Germline assignment: CDR1 MNHEY and CDR2 SVGEGT. The CDR3 covers 16 residues. Germline trimming cut 6 bases from V and 3 bases from J; bases unmatched to any gene: 13. CDR3 nucleotide sequence: TGTGCCAGCAGCACCCCTTACAGGGGCCAATACTATGGCTACACCTTC. This codes for CASSTPYRGQYYGYTF.

This clone was counted only a few times. The chain uses TRBV27 and TRBJ2-7, with a tentative D call TRBD2 (5 bases). Germline CDR1 MNHEY, CDR2 SMNVEV (reference sequence). Trimming shortened V by 6 bases and J by 4 bases, and 16 bases separated the two germline ends. The CDR3 is 14 residues long. The CDR3 is CASSKLVGVYEQYF. As DNA, the CDR3 is TGTGCCAGCAGCAAACTAGTGGGAGTATACGAGCAGTACTTC.

The chain employs TRBV5-6 and TRBJ1-2; 7 bases align to TRBD1. Germline V lookup: CDR1 SGHDT, CDR2 YYEEEE. The CDR3 is 16 residues long. The junction had 5 bases not matched to a gene; V was cut back by 0 bases and J by 0 bases. CDR3 bases: TGTGCCAGCAGCTTGGGGATGGACAGGCCTAACTATGGCTACACCTTC. Protein product: CASSLGMDRPNYGYTF.

The rearrangement uses TRBV7-9 and TRBJ1-2; possibly TRBD1 for D (6 bases). This CDR3 comprises 13 residues. CDR1 SEHNR and CDR2 FQNEAQ come from the germline V gene (reference sequence). Trimming shortened V by 5 bases and J by 3 bases, and 10 bases separated the two germline ends. The CDR3 DNA is TGTGCCAGCAGCCACAGGGATGACTATGGCTACACCTTC. Translation gives CASSHRDDYGYTF.

V usage is TRBV10-3 and J usage is TRBJ1-2; tentative D call: TRBD1 (6 bases). Germline V gene data show CDR1 as ENHRY and CDR2 as SYGVKD. The CDR3 extends over 17 amino acids. Trimming cost V 0 bases and J 3 bases, with 17 bases left between them. CDR3 sequence (DNA): TGTGCCATCAGTGAGTCGACGGGCAGCCAGGGGTACTATGGCTACACCTTC. Its translation: CAISESTGSQGYYGYTF.

The chain employs TRBV3-1 (or the pseudogene TRBV3-2) and TRBJ2-3; 8 bases align to TRBD1. V gave up 0 bases and J gave up 3 bases; unmatched junction bases: 2. This CDR3 comprises 15 residues. Per the germline V gene, CDR1 is LGHDT and CDR2 is YNNKEL (reference sequence). This chain's CDR3 is CASSQERDRTDTQYF. The CDR3 DNA is TGTGCCAGCAGCCAAGAAAGGGACAGGACAGATACGCAGTATTTT.

The rearrangement uses TRBV29-1 and TRBJ1-2; 8 bases map to TRBD1. V was clipped by 2 bases and J by 4 bases; unmatched bases: 9. This CDR3 region has 15 residues. The germline gives CDR1 SQVTM, CDR2 ANQGSEA. CDR3 residues: CSVESPTGVAYGYTF. For the CDR3, the DNA is TGCAGCGTTGAAAGCCCGACAGGGGTTGCCTATGGCTACACCTTC.

This clone was detected a few times. The V call is TRBV7-2, the J call TRBJ2-5, with 8 bases fitting TRBD2. The CDR3 spans 16 residues. The germline CDR1 and CDR2 sequences are SGHTA and FQGNSA. V gave up 2 bases and J gave up 3 bases; unmatched junction bases: 8. The CDR3 is CASSLRGGGREETQYF. The CDR3 nucleotides are TGTGCCAGCAGCTTACGGGGCGGGGGGAGAGAAGAGACCCAGTACTTC.